This section outlines one T cell receptor (beta chain) sequence together with its context. Its antigen is unknown. There are no base qualities to consult, and no much larger clone falls within one base. Library generation was performed with the immunoSEQ multiplex PCR assay. The multiplex PCR relied on a mix of 60 forward primers for TCR Vbeta segments and 13 reverse primers for TCR Jbeta segments. A multiplex PCR assay on genomic DNA amplified the CDR3 region of rearranged TCR beta genes. The amplified TCR beta libraries were sequenced on the Illumina HiSeq System as 87-base-pair reads. Concerning the study's data processing: Across the 666 repertoires, a later analysis counted some 81 million unique TCR beta chains, around 10 million of which were shared by at least two donors. Raw reads were error-corrected and collapsed into unique sequences with a nearest-neighbor algorithm that merged closely related sequences to remove PCR and sequencing errors. To assign V, D and J gene segments, CDR3 sequences were aligned to IMGT reference sequences. Each retained sequence needed at least a six-nucleotide match to both a V gene segment and a J gene segment. Rearrangements were classified as productive when the CDR3 lacked stop codons and remained in frame with V and J, and all other rearrangements were classified as non-productive. CDR3 was defined according to IMGT convention as the region running from the second conserved V-encoded cysteine to the conserved J-encoded phenylalanine. Sequences without an unambiguous match to a single V gene segment were excluded from the earlier analysis of 500 to 700 of the donors. An earlier analysis of a few hundred of the donors called V segments functional above 56.7% productive rearrangements and segregating when the between-donor standard deviation exceeded 5%. To diagnose cytomegalovirus status from the catalog of TCR beta chain sequences, a statistical classification framework was built. A later analysis assigned V and J genes by comparing TCR nucleotide sequences with IMGT/GENE-DB human TR gene sequences. In a later analysis, CDR3 sequences and most-parsimonious VDJ recombination scenarios were assigned using the TCRdist pipeline. A later analysis defined each TCR beta chain by its CDR3 amino acid sequence plus V-gene family, and excluded reads lacking a unique V-gene family. A later analysis removed 600 or so highly shared, low-generation-probability nucleotide sequences to deal with suspected cross-contamination and a sequencing artifact. In a later analysis, a clonal expansion index for each public chain was calculated from normalized within-repertoire ranks of inferred template counts. Generation probabilities in a later analysis came from a VDJ recombination model fitted to out-of-frame rearrangements, and those results were checked against IGoR. In a later analysis, hypergeometric tests were used to score TCR-TCR, TCR-HLA and TCR-CMV co-occurrence, with a repertoire-size bias correction applied to TCR pairs. False discovery rates were estimated in a later analysis by permuting HLA or CMV assignments 20 times. A later analysis grouped co-occurring TCRs with DBSCAN, adding TCRdist sequence similarity when clustering within HLA-allele-positive subsets. For co-occurrence clustering, repertoires with fewer than 30,000 or more than 120,000 public chains were excluded, along with roughly 5 repertoires with anomalous nucleotide sharing. TCRdb carries this immuneACCESS record with in-frame sequences only. Its versions omit some clonotypes, under half of them owing to an unresolved V gene in the studies checked, with the rest unexplained. V and J calls plus clone size are reproduced from that table; the DNA served to infer D and trimming. This sample comprises 150,000 to 200,000 clones, about four fifths of them detected only once. The top ten constitute around 7% of the sample.

The CDR3, cysteine through phenylalanine, is 17 amino acids long. Only the CDR3 region is kept as DNA, spanning 51 bases read in frame from base 1. CDR1 and CDR2, looked up from the germline V gene, are SGHRS and YFSETQ. V is pruned by 1 base and J by 1 base, leaving 3 bases of the junction without a gene match. This entry belongs to a study of cytomegalovirus exposure and HLA in healthy donors (dated by TCRdb to the late 2010s). Regarding the complete study: In an earlier analysis of 587 of the donors, under 300 Gb of sequence data and some 100 million unique TCR beta sequences from about 190 million T cells were reported. About 280 gigabases of sequencing data and roughly 81 million unique TCR sequences made up an early release that covered approximately 700 HLA-typed donors. Of the roughly 400 genotyped donors, approximately 83% fell in the genetic ancestry cluster associated with self-reported Caucasian donors. The study was designed to test whether signatures of past pathogen exposure could be identified by cataloging public T cell receptors. The study profiled the T cell repertoires of hundreds of subjects by immunosequencing and related them to cytomegalovirus serostatus. A separate validation cohort of 100 to 150 different subjects was used in addition to the roughly 720-subject first cohort. The study combined high-throughput TCR immunosequencing, statistical association of individual TCRs with disease status, and machine learning to predict cytomegalovirus infection status. A later analysis re-analyzed previously published TCR beta repertoires from 650 to 800 donors and added high-resolution HLA genotyping to study TCR occurrence patterns. Rather than drawing on any new phenotypic data, the later analysis identified candidate immune exposures from TCR beta sequences and the way those sequences occurred across donors. To decide whether each TCR beta V gene segment behaved as functional or pseudogenic, an earlier analysis of some 600 of the donors relied on high-throughput TCR beta sequencing. Donor age, sex, ethnicity and CMV serostatus were collected together with the repertoire data. A later genetic analysis took genome-wide SNP genotypes for about 60% of the roughly 670 donors and used that subset as a discovery cohort. All discovery cohort repertoires had been generated on a single sequencing platform. HLA typing covered class I and class II loci at four-digit resolution. The number of typed donors differed by locus: about 629-630 for A, B, C, DRB1 and DQB1; roughly 510 for DQA1; fewer than 610 for DPA1; and about 450 for DPB1. Because of strong linkage in the cohort, 5 or 6 DR-DQ haplotypes were treated as single units for association and clustering. Across about 380 genotyped donors of the cohort, an average of roughly 250,000 unique TCR beta nucleotide sequences per donor were sequenced, and approximately 17% of those sequences were non-productive. Summary of the overall study and its limitations: Cytomegalovirus status was reported to be diagnosed by the classifier with high specificity and sensitivity in both the original and validation cohorts. In the study, approximately 150 TCR beta chains were listed as associated with cytomegalovirus. Linkage disequilibrium might explain the correlated functional status among segregating V segments, but an unknown experimental factor could not be excluded. The earlier analysis of approximately 590 of the donors excluded some 15 rarely observed V segments, including chromosome 9 orphons, because counts were too low. In a later analysis, TCR association rates were found to vary across HLA loci, with the most associated TCRs seen for DRB1 alleles and the fewest for HLA-C alleles. A further reported finding was that TCR beta sequences accurately predicted the HLA-A and HLA-B alleles for most subjects in the first cohort. In vitro tests confirmed that a few of the cytomegalovirus-associated TCR beta chains recognize cytomegalovirus antigens. In an earlier analysis of several hundred of the donors, most TCR beta V segments were observed in productive rearrangements about 90% or about 30% of the time, broadly matching IMGT annotations. Only TCR beta chains were sequenced in this cohort, and the absence of alpha or paired-chain data limited detectable features. While some public TCRs were present in many individuals, most TCR sequences turned up only very rarely across donors. It was suggested by the authors that the approach could potentially be generalized to other disease states and immunological phenotypes. The sequencing pipeline was judged likely to have produced a cluster of highly shared sequence variants as a technical artifact. Compared with the approximately 600-donor mean, donors in an Asian-associated ancestry cluster had fewer N-insertions in productive TCRs, according to a later genetic analysis. When HLA alleles, especially DR and DQ, strongly co-occurred, TCR associations were difficult to assign to individual alleles. According to a later analysis, most CMV-associated TCR beta chains appeared to be HLA-restricted, and the HLA associations seemed to be driven largely by CMV exposure. In a later genetic analysis, a missense DCLRE1C variant was associated with V-gene and J-gene trimming of TCR beta chains, and the association was replicated in an independent cohort. In a later analysis, HLA-associated TCR beta chains were found to be more clonally expanded and to have lower generation probabilities than equally common non-associated chains. Because HLA typing was unavailable for some donors at each locus, only the typed subset was used in association tests. Because the 87-base-pair reads could not distinguish some IMGT-functional V segments, including TRBV6-2 and TRBV6-3, those segments were excluded. Several of the top co-occurrence clusters appeared to be linked to parvovirus B19, influenza, CMV and Epstein-Barr virus, according to a later analysis. Specific HLA alleles were associated with roughly 16,000 TCR beta sequences at a false discovery rate of 0.05 in a later analysis. For the cohort, immune exposure information was limited to CMV serostatus. Presence/absence analyses assumed roughly uniform sequencing depth across donors, an assumption that may not hold.

In total, 630 or so healthy bone marrow donors made up the cohort. At the time of sampling, all cohort members were nominally healthy, though unrecorded immune exposures were likely present. The donor was CMV seropositive and was included in the group of some 290 seropositive cohort members. Every donor gave a peripheral blood sample, and the peripheral blood mononuclear cells from that sample were used for TCR beta sequencing. The Qiagen DNeasy Blood Extraction Kit was used to extract genomic DNA from the blood cell samples. Sequenced sample: PBMCs. The chain is made from TRBV5-1 and TRBJ2-3, and TRBD2 matches 13 of the central bases. This clonotype was obtained from a man aged 25 to 40 in good health and CMV-seropositive. The CDR3 here reads CASSLSTSGGGTDTQYF. DNA sequence: TGCGCCAGCAGCTTGTCCACTAGCGGGGGGGGCACAGATACGCAGTATTTT.